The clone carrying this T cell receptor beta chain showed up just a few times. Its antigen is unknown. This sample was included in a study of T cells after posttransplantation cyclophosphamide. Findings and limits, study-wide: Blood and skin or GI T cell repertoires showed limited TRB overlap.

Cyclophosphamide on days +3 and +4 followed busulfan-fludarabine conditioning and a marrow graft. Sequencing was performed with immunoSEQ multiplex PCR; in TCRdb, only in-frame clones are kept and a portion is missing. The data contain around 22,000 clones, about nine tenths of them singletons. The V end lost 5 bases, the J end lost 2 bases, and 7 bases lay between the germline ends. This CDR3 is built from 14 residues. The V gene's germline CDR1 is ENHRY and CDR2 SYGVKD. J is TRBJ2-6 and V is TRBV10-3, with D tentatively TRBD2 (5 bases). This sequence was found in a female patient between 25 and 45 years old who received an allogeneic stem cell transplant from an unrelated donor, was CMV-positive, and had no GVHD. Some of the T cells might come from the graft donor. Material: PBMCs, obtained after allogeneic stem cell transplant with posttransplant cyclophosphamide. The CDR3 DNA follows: TGTGCCATCAGTCGGGATCCTGGGGCCAACGTCCTGACTTTC. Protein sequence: CAISRDPGANVLTF.